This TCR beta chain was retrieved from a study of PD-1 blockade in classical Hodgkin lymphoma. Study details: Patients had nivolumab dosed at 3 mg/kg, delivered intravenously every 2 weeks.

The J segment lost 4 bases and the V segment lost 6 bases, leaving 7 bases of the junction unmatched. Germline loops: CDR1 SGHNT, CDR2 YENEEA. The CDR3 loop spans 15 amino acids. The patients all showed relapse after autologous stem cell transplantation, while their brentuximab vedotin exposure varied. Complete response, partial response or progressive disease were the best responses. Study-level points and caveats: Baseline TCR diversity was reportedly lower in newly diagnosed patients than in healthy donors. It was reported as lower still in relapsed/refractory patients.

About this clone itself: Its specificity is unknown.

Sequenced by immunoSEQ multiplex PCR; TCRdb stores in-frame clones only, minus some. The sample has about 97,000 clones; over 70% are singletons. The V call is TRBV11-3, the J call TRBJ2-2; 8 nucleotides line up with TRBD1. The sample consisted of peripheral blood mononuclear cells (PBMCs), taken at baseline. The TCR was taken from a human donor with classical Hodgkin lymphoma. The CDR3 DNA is TGTGCCAGCAGACCCCAGGGGGCGAGCACCGGGGAGCTGTTTTTT. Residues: CASRPQGASTGELFF.